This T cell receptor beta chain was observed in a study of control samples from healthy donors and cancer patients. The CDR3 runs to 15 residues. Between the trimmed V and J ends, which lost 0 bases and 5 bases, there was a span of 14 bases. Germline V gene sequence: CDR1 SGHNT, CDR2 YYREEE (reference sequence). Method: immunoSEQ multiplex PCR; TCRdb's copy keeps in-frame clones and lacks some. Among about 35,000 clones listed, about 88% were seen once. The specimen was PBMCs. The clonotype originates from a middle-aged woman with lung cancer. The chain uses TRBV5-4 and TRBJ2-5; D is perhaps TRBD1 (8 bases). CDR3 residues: CASSLEGQGGETQYF. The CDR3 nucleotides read TGTGCCAGCAGCTTGGAAGGACAGGGAGGGGAGACCCAGTACTTC.